Following are 18 T cell receptor beta chains from one sample sequenced in a study of somatic mutations in cytotoxic T cells in rheumatoid arthritis. Using immunoSEQ multiplex PCR, the repertoire was profiled, and TCRdb retains in-frame clones only, with some absent. The sample holds just over 15,000 clones, about 81% seen once. The source material was CD8+ T cells sorted from blood. These receptors were collected from an adult with rheumatoid arthritis.

CDR3 in amino acids: CASSDFGLAYEQYF. For the CDR3, the DNA is TGTGCCAGCAGTGACTTCGGACTAGCCTACGAGCAGTACTTC. The chain couples TRBV6-4 to TRBJ2-7; 7 nucleotides line up with TRBD2. Per the germline V gene, CDR1 is MRHNA and CDR2 is SNTAGT. This CDR3 is 14 amino acids long. V trimming: 1 base; J trimming: 2 bases; junction bases outside the gene matches: 2.

The V call is TRBV5-8, the J call TRBJ2-7; possible D gene TRBD2, 6 bases. CDR1 SGHTS and CDR2 YDEGEE come from the germline V gene. There are 15 residues in the CDR3. V gave up 4 bases and J gave up 3 bases, with 17 bases separating them. For the CDR3, the DNA is TGTGCCAGCAGCGGTCGGCGGGAAGGCCTCTACGAGCAGTACTTC. Translation gives CASSGRREGLYEQYF.

The chain recombines TRBV25-1 with TRBJ2-1; D uncertain. This CDR3 contains 10 residues. CDR1 is MGHDK, CDR2 SYGVNS, per germline. V was clipped by 10 bases and J by 5 bases, with 6 bases between them. CDR3 sequence (DNA): TGTGCCACCGGACACAATGAGCAGTTCTTC. Encoded protein: CATGHNEQFF. The full variable domain, completed using reference TRBV25-1 and TRBJ2-1, is EADIYQTPRYLVIGTGKKITLECSQTMGHDKMYWYQQDPGMELHLIHYSYGVNSTEKGDLSSESTVSRIRTEHFPLTLESARPSHTSQYLCATGHNEQFFGPGTRLTVL.

The chain employs TRBV4-1 and TRBJ2-1; 13 bases line up with TRBD2. Unmatched junction bases numbered 6, after V lost 4 bases and J lost 3 bases. The CDR3 is 17 residues long. In germline, CDR1 is MGHRA, CDR2 YSYEKL. CDR3 in amino acids: CASSPGLAGAGYNEQFF. CDR3 in DNA: TGCGCCAGCAGCCCAGGACTAGCGGGAGCCGGCTACAATGAGCAGTTCTTC.

The rearrangement joins TRBV5-1 to TRBJ1-6, with unresolved D. CDR3 length: 16 residues. Germline-derived CDR1 and CDR2 are SGHRS and YFSETQ. V was pared by 0 bases and J by 1 base, with 8 bases between. The CDR3 DNA follows: TGCGCCAGCAGCTTGGTTGGGTCGTCCTATAATTCACCCCTCCACTTT. Its protein is CASSLVGSSYNSPLHF.

The chain is built from TRBV27 and TRBJ1-5; possible D gene TRBD1, 5 bases. The CDR3 is 14 residues long. Germline CDR1 and CDR2: MNHEY and SMNVEV (reference sequence). With 6 bases removed from V and 1 base from J, the gap between germline ends came to 10 bases. CDR3 sequence: CASSRDGSNQPQHF. In nucleotides, the CDR3 is TGTGCCAGCAGCAGGGACGGCAGCAATCAGCCCCAGCATTTT.

This clone was observed once. The gene calls are TRBV4-2 and TRBJ2-1; maybe TRBD1 (5 bases). Trimming took off 5 bases at V and 8 bases at J, with 13 bases between the two ends. The CDR3 runs 13 residues. Germline assignment: CDR1 LGHNA and CDR2 YNFKEQ. CDR3 amino acids: CASSGLGVDEQFF. CDR3 bases: TGTGCCAGCAGCGGTCTAGGGGTGGATGAGCAGTTCTTC.

V is TRBV19 and J is TRBJ1-5; possible D gene TRBD1, 5 bases. Germline V lookup: CDR1 LNHDA, CDR2 SQIVND (reference sequence). Trimming removed 5 bases from V and 5 bases from J, with 10 bases in between. The CDR3 loop spans 13 amino acids. The CDR3 DNA follows: TGTGCCAGTAGTTTGGGGGGGGATCAGCCCCAGCATTTT. Protein sequence: CASSLGGDQPQHF.

V gene TRBV6-1 combines with J gene TRBJ2-1; possible D gene TRBD1, 5 bases. Germline loops: CDR1 MNHNS, CDR2 SASEGT. The length of the CDR3 is 14 residues. Trimming took off 3 bases at V and 4 bases at J, with 10 bases between the two ends. The CDR3 sequence is CASSDPTAYNEQFF. The CDR3 DNA follows: TGTGCCAGCAGTGATCCGACAGCGTACAATGAGCAGTTCTTC.

This chain links TRBV11-2 with TRBJ2-4; no reliable D call. Germline lookup yields CDR1 SGHAT and CDR2 FQNNGV. The V end was cut by 0 bases, the J end by 6 bases, with 6 bases between. This CDR3 contains 13 residues. CDR3 nucleotide sequence: TGTGCCAGCAGCTTAGAGGCAGTAAACATTCAGTACTTC. Amino acid sequence: CASSLEAVNIQYF.

The chain employs TRBV11-2 and TRBJ2-7; D possibly corresponds to TRBD1 (6 bases). The germline gives CDR1 SGHAT, CDR2 FQNNGV. CDR3 size: 15 residues. Trimming pared 0 bases from V and 0 bases from J, leaving 9 bases between. The CDR3 region has the DNA TGTGCCAGCAGCTTAGAAGGCAGGGGCTCCTACGAGCAGTACTTC. This codes for CASSLEGRGSYEQYF.

J is TRBJ1-4 and V is TRBV7-9; TRBD1 aligns across 9 bases. The V and J ends lost 4 bases and 8 bases, in that order; junction bases with no gene match: 11. Germline V gene data show CDR1 as SEHNR and CDR2 as FQNEAQ (reference sequence). This CDR3 has 16 amino acids. CDR3 region: CASSSPLDRGGEKLFF. CDR3 sequence (DNA): TGTGCCAGCAGCTCGCCCCTGGACAGGGGTGGAGAAAAACTGTTTTTT.

This chain uses TRBV6-5 with TRBJ1-1; D remains ambiguous. Germline CDR1 MNHEY, CDR2 SVGAGI. Trimming left V 6 bases short and J 6 bases short, with 17 bases between. The CDR3 extends over 14 amino acids. The CDR3 DNA reads TGTGCCAGCAGCGCGGGAACGTACGGGGCTGAAGCTTTCTTT. It codes for CASSAGTYGAEAFF.

This sequence joins TRBV9 and TRBJ2-5; D possibly matches TRBD1 or TRBD2 (5 bases each). The CDR3 covers 15 residues. Germline lookup yields CDR1 SGDLS and CDR2 YYNGEE. V dropped 4 bases and J dropped 5 bases, with 18 bases sitting between them. CDR3 region: CASSSRDAPQETQYF. In DNA, the CDR3 is TGTGCCAGCAGCTCCCGGGACGCCCCTCAGGAGACCCAGTACTTC.

This rearrangement joins TRBV10-3 to TRBJ2-1; D possibly matches TRBD1 or TRBD2 (6 bases each). The CDR3 spans 16 residues. The germline CDR1 and CDR2 sequences are ENHRY and SYGVKD. V gave up 0 bases and J gave up 4 bases, with 13 bases separating them. The CDR3 loop reads CAISESPPGAYNEQFF. In DNA, the CDR3 is TGTGCCATCAGTGAGTCCCCCCCGGGGGCATACAATGAGCAGTTCTTC.

This clone was seen a few times. This chain connects TRBV27 to TRBJ1-1; possible D gene TRBD1, 5 bases. The CDR3 is 13 residues long. V gave up 6 bases and J gave up 5 bases, with 13 bases separating them. In germline, CDR1 is MNHEY, CDR2 SMNVEV (reference sequence). This chain's CDR3 is CASRLSGLTEAFF. As DNA, the CDR3 is TGTGCCAGCAGACTTTCAGGGTTGACTGAAGCTTTCTTT.

This clone was recorded a few times. This chain uses TRBV5-5 with TRBJ1-3, with D unclear. The CDR3 has 16 amino acids. Trimming pared 4 bases from V and 0 bases from J, leaving 14 bases between. Germline V gene lookup returns CDR1 SGHKS and CDR2 YYEKEE (reference sequence). CDR3 coding DNA: TGTGCCAGCAGCCCTTCCCTGTTCGGCTCTGGAAACACCATATATTTT. Its protein product is CASSPSLFGSGNTIYF.

This chain uses TRBV27 with TRBJ2-1; D could derive from TRBD1 or TRBD2 (5 bases each). With 2 bases removed from V and 8 bases from J, the gap between germline ends came to 10 bases. The CDR3 consists of 13 residues. The germline V gene encodes CDR1 MNHEY and CDR2 SMNVEV (reference sequence). Here the CDR3 DNA reads TGTGCCAGCAGTTTAGGGGGTCAGGATGAGCAGTTCTTC. This translates into CASSLGGQDEQFF.